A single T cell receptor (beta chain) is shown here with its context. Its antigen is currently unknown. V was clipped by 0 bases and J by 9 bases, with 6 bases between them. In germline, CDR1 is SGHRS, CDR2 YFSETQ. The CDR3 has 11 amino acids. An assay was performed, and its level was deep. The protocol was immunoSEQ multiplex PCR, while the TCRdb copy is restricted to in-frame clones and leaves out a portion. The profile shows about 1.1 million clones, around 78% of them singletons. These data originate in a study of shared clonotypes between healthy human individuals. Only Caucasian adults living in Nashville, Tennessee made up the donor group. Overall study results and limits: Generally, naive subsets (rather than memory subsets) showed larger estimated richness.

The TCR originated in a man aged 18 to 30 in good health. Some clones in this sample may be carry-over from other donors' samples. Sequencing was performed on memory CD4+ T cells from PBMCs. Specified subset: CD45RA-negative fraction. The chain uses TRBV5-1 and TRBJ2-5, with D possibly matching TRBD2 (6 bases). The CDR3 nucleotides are TGCGCCAGCAGCTTGGCGGGGGCCCAGTACTTC. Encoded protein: CASSLAGAQYF.